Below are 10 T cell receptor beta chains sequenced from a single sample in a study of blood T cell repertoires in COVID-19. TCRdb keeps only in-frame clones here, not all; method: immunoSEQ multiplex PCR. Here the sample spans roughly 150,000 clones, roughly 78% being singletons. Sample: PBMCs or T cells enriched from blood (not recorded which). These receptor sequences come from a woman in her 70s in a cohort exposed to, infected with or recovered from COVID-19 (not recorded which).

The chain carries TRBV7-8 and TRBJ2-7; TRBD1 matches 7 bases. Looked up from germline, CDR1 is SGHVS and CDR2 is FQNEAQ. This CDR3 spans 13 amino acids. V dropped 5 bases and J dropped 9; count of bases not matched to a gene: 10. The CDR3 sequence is CASSQRQGTGQYF. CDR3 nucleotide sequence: TGTGCCAGCAGCCAGAGACAGGGAACCGGGCAGTACTTC.

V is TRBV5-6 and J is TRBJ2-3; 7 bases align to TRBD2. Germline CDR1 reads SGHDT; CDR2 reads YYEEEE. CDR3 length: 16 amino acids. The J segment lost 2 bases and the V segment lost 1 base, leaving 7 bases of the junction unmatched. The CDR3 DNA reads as TGTGCCAGCAGCTTGCTGGCTAGCGGAAACACAGATACGCAGTATTTT. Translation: CASSLLASGNTDTQYF.

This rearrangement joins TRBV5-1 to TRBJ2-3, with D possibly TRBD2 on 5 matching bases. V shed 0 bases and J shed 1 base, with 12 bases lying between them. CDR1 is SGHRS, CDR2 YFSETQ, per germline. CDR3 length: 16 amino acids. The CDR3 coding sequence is TGCGCCAGCAGCTTGGCCGGGATCCGGCGCACAGATACGCAGTATTTT. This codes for CASSLAGIRRTDTQYF.

The CDR3 DNA is TGTGCCAGCAGCCCTCAAGGACTAGCGGGAGAGGAGACCCAGTACTTC. Translating gives CASSPQGLAGEETQYF. The V and J genes are TRBV7-2 and TRBJ2-5, with 13 bases identical to TRBD2. The CDR3 covers 16 residues. The V segment lost 5 bases and the J segment 5 bases; nucleotides outside the gene matches: 8. Germline CDR1 is SGHTA and CDR2 is FQGNSA.

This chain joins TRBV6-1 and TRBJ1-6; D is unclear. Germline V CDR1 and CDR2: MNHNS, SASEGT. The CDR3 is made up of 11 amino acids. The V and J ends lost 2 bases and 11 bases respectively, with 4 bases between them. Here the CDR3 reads CASSEIAPLHF. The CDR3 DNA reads TGTGCCAGCAGTGAAATAGCACCCCTCCACTTT.

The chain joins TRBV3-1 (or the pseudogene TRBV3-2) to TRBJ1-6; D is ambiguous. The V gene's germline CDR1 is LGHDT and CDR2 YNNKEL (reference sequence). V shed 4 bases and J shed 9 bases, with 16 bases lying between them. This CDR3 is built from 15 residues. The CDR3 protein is CASSPWRGEGSPLHF. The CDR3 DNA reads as TGTGCCAGCAGCCCCTGGCGGGGAGAAGGTTCACCCCTCCACTTT.

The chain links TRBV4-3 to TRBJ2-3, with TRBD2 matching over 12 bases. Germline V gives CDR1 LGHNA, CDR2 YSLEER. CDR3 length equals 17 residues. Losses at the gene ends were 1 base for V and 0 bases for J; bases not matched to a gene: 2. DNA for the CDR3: TGCGCCAGCAGCCAAGGGACTAGCGGGGCTAGCACAGATACGCAGTATTTT. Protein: CASSQGTSGASTDTQYF.

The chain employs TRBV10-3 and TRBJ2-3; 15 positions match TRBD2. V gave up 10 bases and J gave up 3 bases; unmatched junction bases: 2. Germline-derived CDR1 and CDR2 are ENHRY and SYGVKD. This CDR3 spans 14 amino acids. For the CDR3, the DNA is TGTGCCACCGGACTAGCGGGAGGGACAGATACGCAGTATTTT. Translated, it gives CATGLAGGTDTQYF.

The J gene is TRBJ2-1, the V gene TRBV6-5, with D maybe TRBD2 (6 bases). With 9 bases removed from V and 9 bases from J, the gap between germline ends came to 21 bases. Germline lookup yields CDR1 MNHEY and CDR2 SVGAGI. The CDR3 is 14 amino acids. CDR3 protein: CASTHKPLGGEQFF. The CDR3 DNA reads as TGTGCCAGTACCCATAAACCCCTGGGGGGTGAGCAGTTCTTC.

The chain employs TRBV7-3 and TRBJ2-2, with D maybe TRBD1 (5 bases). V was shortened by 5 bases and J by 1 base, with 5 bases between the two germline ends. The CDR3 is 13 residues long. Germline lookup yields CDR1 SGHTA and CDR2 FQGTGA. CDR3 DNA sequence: TGTGCCAGCAGCGGACAGAACACCGGGGAGCTGTTTTTT. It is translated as CASSGQNTGELFF.